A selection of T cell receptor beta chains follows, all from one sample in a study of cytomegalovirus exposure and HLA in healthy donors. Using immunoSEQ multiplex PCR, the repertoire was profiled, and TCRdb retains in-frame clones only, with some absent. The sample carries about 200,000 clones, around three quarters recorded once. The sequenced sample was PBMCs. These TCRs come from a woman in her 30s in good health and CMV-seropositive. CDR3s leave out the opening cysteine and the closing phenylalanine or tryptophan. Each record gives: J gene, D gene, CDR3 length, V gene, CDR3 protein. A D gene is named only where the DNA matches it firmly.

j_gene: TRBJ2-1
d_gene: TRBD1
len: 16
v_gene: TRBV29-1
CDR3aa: SVLALTGEGETFNEQF

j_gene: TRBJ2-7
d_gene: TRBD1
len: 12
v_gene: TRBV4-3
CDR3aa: ASSHRDRPYEQY

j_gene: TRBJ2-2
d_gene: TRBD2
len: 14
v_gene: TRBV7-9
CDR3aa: ASTTPVSGGPGELF

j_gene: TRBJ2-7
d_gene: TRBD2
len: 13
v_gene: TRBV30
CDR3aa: AWSFAGGLFYEQY

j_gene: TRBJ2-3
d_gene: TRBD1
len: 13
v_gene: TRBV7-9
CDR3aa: ASSFGTGDTDTQY

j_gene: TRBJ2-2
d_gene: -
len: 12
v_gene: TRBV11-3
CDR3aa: ASSSRGNTGELF

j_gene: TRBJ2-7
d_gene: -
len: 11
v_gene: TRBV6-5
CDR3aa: ASSRRSSYEQY

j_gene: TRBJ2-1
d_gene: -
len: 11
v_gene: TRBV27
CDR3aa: ASSSGMGDEQF

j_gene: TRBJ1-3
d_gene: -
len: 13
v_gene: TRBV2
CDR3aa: ASSEGALSGNTIY

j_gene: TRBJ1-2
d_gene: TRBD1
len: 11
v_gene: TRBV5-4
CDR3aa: ASSVDRAYGYT

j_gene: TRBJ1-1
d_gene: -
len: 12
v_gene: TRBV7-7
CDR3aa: ASSPGLGGTEAF

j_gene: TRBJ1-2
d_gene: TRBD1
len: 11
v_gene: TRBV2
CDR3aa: ASRPNRGDGYT

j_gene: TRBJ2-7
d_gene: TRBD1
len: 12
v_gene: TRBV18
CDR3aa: ASSPTGDTYEQY

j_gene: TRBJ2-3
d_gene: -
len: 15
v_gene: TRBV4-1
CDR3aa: ASSQDSDSSSTDTQY

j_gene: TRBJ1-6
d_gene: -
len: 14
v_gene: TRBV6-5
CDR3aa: ASSYSSGLINSPLH

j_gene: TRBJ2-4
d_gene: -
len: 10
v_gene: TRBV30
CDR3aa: AWNIGENIQY

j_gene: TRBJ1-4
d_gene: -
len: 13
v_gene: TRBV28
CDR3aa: ASSLVTGVYEKLF

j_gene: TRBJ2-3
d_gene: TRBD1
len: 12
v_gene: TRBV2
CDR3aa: ASRLGTDTDTQY

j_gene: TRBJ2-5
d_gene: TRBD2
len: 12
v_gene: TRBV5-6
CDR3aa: ASSLLAGRETQY

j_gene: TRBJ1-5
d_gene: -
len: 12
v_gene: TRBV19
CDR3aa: ASSINSGPQPQH

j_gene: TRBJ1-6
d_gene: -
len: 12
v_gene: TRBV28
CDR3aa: ASSWAGNNSPLH

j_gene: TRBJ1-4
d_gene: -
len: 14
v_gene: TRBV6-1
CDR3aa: ASSEAAILAGEKLF

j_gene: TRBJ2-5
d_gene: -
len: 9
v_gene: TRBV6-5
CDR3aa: ASIYQETQY

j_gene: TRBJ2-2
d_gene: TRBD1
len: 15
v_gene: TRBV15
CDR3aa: ATSRGRTGGNTGELF

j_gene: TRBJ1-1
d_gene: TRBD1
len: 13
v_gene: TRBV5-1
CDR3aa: ASSPWDSSNTEAF

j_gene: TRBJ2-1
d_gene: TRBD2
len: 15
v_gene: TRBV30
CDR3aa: AWSVWSAGVSYNEQF

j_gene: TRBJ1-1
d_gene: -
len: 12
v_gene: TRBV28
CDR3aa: ASREAGENTEAF

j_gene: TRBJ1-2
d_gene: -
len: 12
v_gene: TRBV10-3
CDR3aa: AISEPWDINGYT

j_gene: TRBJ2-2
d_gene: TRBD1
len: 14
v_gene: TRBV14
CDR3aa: ASSQAKWTGSGELF

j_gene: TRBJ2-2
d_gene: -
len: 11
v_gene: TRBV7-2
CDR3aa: ASSLSIVGELF

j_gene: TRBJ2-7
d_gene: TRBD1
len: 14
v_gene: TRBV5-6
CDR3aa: ASSTGTGYYSYEQY

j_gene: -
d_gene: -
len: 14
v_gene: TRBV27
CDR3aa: ASRRLGQKSSYEQY

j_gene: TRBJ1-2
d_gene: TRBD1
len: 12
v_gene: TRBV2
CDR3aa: ASRPGTGGDGYT

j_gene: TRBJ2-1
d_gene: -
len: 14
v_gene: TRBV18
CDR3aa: ASSPDSGAVYNEQF

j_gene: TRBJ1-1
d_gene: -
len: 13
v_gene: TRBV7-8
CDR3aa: ASSLGAGGSTEAF

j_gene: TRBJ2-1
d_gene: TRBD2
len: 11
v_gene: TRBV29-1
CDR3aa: SVGTSDYNEQF

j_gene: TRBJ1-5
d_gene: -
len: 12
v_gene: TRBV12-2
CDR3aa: ASRLDRVGQPQH

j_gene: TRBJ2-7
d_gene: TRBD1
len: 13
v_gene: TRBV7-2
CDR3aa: ASSLVGTGGNEQY

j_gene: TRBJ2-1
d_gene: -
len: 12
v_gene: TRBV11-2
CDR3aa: ASSLRGLDNEQF

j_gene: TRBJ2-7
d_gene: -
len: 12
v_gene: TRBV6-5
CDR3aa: ASSYSEGSYEQY

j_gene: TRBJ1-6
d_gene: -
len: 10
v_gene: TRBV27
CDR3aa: AESGYNSPLH

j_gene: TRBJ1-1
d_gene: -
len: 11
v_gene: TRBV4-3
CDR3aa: ASSQAMNTEAF

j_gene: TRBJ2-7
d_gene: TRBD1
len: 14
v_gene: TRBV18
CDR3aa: ASSQAGTGSSYEQY

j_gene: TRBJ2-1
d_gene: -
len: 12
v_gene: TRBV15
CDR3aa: ATSRDPQDNEQF

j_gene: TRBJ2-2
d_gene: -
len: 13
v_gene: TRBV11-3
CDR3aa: ASSLGGARAGKLF

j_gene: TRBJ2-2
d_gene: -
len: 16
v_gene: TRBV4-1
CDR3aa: ASSQGLASFANTGELF

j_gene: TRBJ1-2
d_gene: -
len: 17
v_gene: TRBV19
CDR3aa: ASSIRSAGRSTSAYGYT

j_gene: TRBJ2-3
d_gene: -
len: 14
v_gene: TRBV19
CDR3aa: ASSIRYREAGDTQY

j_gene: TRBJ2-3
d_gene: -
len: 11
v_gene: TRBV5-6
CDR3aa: ASSPWTGGTQY

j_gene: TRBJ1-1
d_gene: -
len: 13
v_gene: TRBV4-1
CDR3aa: ASSQGDFKGTEAF